One sample yielded the 31 T cell receptor beta chains listed below, sequenced in a study of T cell repertoires in cytomegalovirus infection. MiXCR was run by TCRdb on the reads, yielding one entry per CDR3 protein. The sample gives some 24,000 distinct CDR3 sequences, around 21% of which show up once; around 93% is in the top ten. These receptors are not linked to any known antigen. Here the sequenced sample was CD8+ T cells from cultured PBMCs, taken from culture after CMV antigen stimulation. These receptors were collected from a human donor in good health (CMV status not recorded). Some clones in this sample may be carry-over from other donors' samples.

In its sample, this clonotype was seen a few times. The V call is TRBV5-6, the J call TRBJ2-3; weak D call: TRBD2 (7 bases). Germline V gene lookup returns CDR1 SGHDT and CDR2 YYEEEE. V shed 0 bases and J shed 3 bases, with 11 bases lying between them. The CDR3 is 15 amino acids. The CDR3 DNA reads as TGTGCCAGCAGCTTGGTACAGGGAGGGACAGATACGCAGTATTTT. This encodes CASSLVQGGTDTQYF.

Many counts were recorded for this clonotype. The rearrangement links TRBV7-9 to TRBJ2-5, with D possibly called TRBD1 or TRBD2 (5 bases each). This CDR3 spans 14 amino acids. Germline CDR1 reads SEHNR; CDR2 reads FQNEAQ (reference sequence). Trimming took 1 base from V and 3 from J, leaving 9 bases between them. The CDR3: CASSLDLGEETQYF. In nucleotides, the CDR3 is TGTGCCAGCAGCTTAGATCTGGGGGAAGAGACCCAGTACTTC.

This chain connects TRBV9 to TRBJ1-2; D is ambiguous. Trimming left V 0 bases short and J 4 bases short, with 13 bases between. This CDR3 spans 15 amino acids. CDR1 and CDR2 from the germline V gene are SGDLS and YYNGEE. The CDR3 is CASSVGEEDPYGYTF. Here the CDR3 DNA reads TGTGCCAGCAGCGTAGGGGAGGAGGACCCCTATGGCTACACCTTC.

This rearrangement joins TRBV18 to TRBJ2-5, with D perhaps TRBD1 or TRBD2 (5 bases each). V lost 2 bases and J 5 bases, leaving 9 bases between the germline ends. Germline loops: CDR1 KGHSH, CDR2 LQKENI. This CDR3 has 13 residues. CDR3: CASSPSEGETQYF. The CDR3, as DNA: TGTGCCAGCTCACCATCCGAGGGGGAGACCCAGTACTTC.

Only a few counts were recorded for this clonotype. This chain links TRBV20-1 with TRBJ1-1; no clear D gene. Germline V CDR1 and CDR2: DFQATT, SNEGSKA (reference sequence). This CDR3 region has 11 residues. Trimming took off 8 bases at V and 1 base at J, with 8 bases between the two ends. CDR3 residues: CSPEGNTEAFF. The CDR3 DNA reads TGCAGTCCTGAAGGGAACACTGAAGCTTTCTTT.

This clonotype was seen a handful of times. DNA for the CDR3: TGCAGTGGCAATAAACCGATAGCCAAAAACATTCAGTACTTC. Its translation is CSGNKPIAKNIQYF. J is TRBJ2-4 and V is TRBV20-1; the D is unclear. The CDR3 is made up of 14 amino acids. The V and J ends lost 7 bases and 0 bases respectively, with 13 bases between them. Germline-derived CDR1 and CDR2 are DFQATT and SNEGSKA (reference sequence).

This clonotype was observed a handful of times. The V call is TRBV7-3, the J call TRBJ2-2; D call uncertain. V dropped 3 bases and J dropped 2 bases, with 7 bases sitting between them. From germline, CDR1 is SGHTA and CDR2 FQGTGA. The CDR3 length is 14 residues. CDR3 coding DNA: TGTGCCAGCAGCTTGACGGAAAACACCGGGGAGCTGTTTTTT. This gives the protein CASSLTENTGELFF.

This clonotype appeared a few times. V is TRBV4-1 and J is TRBJ2-2, with 9 bases matching TRBD1. V lost 6 bases, J lost 7 bases, and 9 bases stayed unmatched. The CDR3 covers 15 residues. Germline CDR1 MGHRA, CDR2 YSYEKL. Here the CDR3 reads CASSPSQGAFGELFF. The CDR3 region has the DNA TGCGCCAGCAGTCCATCACAGGGGGCATTCGGGGAGCTGTTTTTT.

This clonotype was seen more than once but under ten times. The genes are TRBV19 and TRBJ1-2; 12 bases are shared with TRBD1. J was trimmed by 5 bases and V by 6 bases; bases with no gene match: 13. This CDR3 is built from 17 residues. Germline CDR1 is LNHDA and CDR2 is SQIVND (reference sequence). The CDR3: CASSVNTPGQGAYGYTF. The CDR3, as DNA: TGTGCCAGTAGCGTCAACACTCCGGGACAGGGGGCGTATGGCTACACCTTC.

The V and J genes are TRBV4-2 and TRBJ2-1; D ambiguous. Trimming pared 4 bases from V and 6 bases from J, leaving 10 bases between. This CDR3 is 13 amino acids long. Germline V gene sequence: CDR1 LGHNA, CDR2 YNFKEQ. The DNA of the CDR3 is TGTGCCAGCAGCCCCGCGATCTCCAATGAGCAGTTCTTC. It translates to CASSPAISNEQFF.

This clonotype turned up a few times. Here the CDR3 reads CASSLRLEETQYF. As DNA, the CDR3 is TGTGCCAGCAGCCTACGCCTAGAAGAGACCCAGTACTTC. The chain combines TRBV6-5 with TRBJ2-5, with D uncertain. Trimming took off 6 bases at V and 3 bases at J, with 11 bases between the two ends. The CDR3 runs 13 residues. Germline-derived CDR1 and CDR2 are MNHEY and SVGAGI.

This clonotype was seen many times. This chain links TRBV7-8 with TRBJ2-1; 9 bases match TRBD1. The ends lost 5 bases at V and 1 base at J; junction bases unmatched: 6. This CDR3 spans 16 amino acids. Germline CDR1 and CDR2: SGHVS and FQNEAQ. Here the CDR3 reads CASSPPDRGSYNEQFF. CDR3 in DNA: TGTGCCAGCAGCCCACCCGACAGGGGGTCCTACAATGAGCAGTTCTTC.

CDR3 sequence (DNA): TGCAGCGTTGGGGGGGGACCCGGGGGATCCTACGAGCAGTACTTC. It is translated as CSVGGGPGGSYEQYF. The V and J genes are TRBV29-1 and TRBJ2-7; 7 bases map to TRBD2. The trim removed 4 bases at V and 1 base at J, leaving 10 bases unmatched. The CDR3 is 15 residues long. Germline V gene sequence: CDR1 SQVTM, CDR2 ANQGSEA.

This clonotype was seen repeatedly, ten times or more. The CDR3 region has the DNA TGTGCCAGCAGCTTATATCTGGACCAGCCCCAGCATTTT. This gives the protein CASSLYLDQPQHF. The chain has TRBV7-9 and TRBJ1-5; D is unclear. V was pared by 2 bases and J by 7 bases, with 9 bases between. CDR1 is SEHNR, CDR2 FQNEAQ, per germline (reference sequence). The CDR3 covers 13 residues. Full variable domain (outside the CDR3, taken from reference TRBV7-9 and TRBJ1-5): DTGVSQNPRHKITKRGQNVTFRCDPISEHNRLYWYRQTLGQGPEFLTYFQNEAQLEKSRLLSDRFSAERPKGSFSTLEIQRTEQGDSAMYLCASSLYLDQPQHFGDGTRLSIL.

The V gene is TRBV20-1, the J gene TRBJ2-7; D unclear. This CDR3 comprises 13 residues. Trimming took off 6 bases at V and 4 bases at J, with 16 bases between the two ends. CDR1 is DFQATT, CDR2 SNEGSKA, per germline (reference sequence). In DNA, the CDR3 is TGCAGTGCCTATCCGGACGGGCCTTACGAGCAGTACTTC. Translation: CSAYPDGPYEQYF.

This clonotype was seen a handful of times. This sequence joins TRBV6-6 and TRBJ1-4; D gene uncertain. This CDR3 contains 16 residues. Germline assignment: CDR1 MNHNY and CDR2 SVGAGI (reference sequence). Trimming removed 5 bases from V and 7 bases from J, with 20 bases in between. The DNA for the CDR3 is TGTGCCAGCAGTCCAGATAAATGGGAGTACACTGAAAAACTGTTTTTT. The encoded protein is CASSPDKWEYTEKLFF.

The chain recombines TRBV12-3 or TRBV12-4 with TRBJ2-7, with TRBD2 identical over 8 bases. The CDR3 covers 15 residues. Trimming took 1 base from V and 6 from J; bases not matched to a gene: 8. This chain's CDR3 is CASSLDRLALGEQYF. CDR3 bases: TGTGCCAGCAGTTTAGACCGACTAGCGTTGGGCGAGCAGTACTTC.

This sequence joins TRBV4-2 and TRBJ2-7, with D perhaps TRBD1 (6 bases). Germline CDR1 reads LGHNA; CDR2 reads YNFKEQ. V was trimmed by 0 bases and J by 1 base, leaving 16 bases between them. The CDR3 has 17 amino acids. Here the CDR3 reads CASSQEGAGLGSYEQYF. For the CDR3, the DNA is TGTGCCAGCAGCCAAGAGGGGGCAGGGTTGGGATCCTACGAGCAGTACTTC.

In this sample, this clonotype turned up many times. The chain has TRBV5-4 and TRBJ2-7, with 9 bases matching TRBD1. The germline V gene encodes CDR1 SGHNT and CDR2 YYREEE (reference sequence). With 5 bases clipped from V and 2 bases from J, the junction kept 8 bases outside the gene matches. This CDR3 is 15 amino acids long. The CDR3 DNA is TGTGCCAGCAGTAACCCGGGACAGGGCACCTACGAGCAGTACTTC. This translates into CASSNPGQGTYEQYF. Full variable domain (rest looked up from reference TRBV5-4 and TRBJ2-7): ETGVTQSPTHLIKTRGQQVTLRCSSQSGHNTVSWYQQALGQGPQFIFQYYREEENGRGNFPPRFSGLQFPNYSSELNVNALELDDSALYLCASSNPGQGTYEQYFGPGTRLTVT.

This chain connects TRBV9 to TRBJ1-2; 11 nucleotides align to TRBD1. This CDR3 comprises 14 residues. The J segment lost 3 bases and the V segment lost 2 bases, leaving 0 bases of the junction unmatched. Germline CDR1 and CDR2: SGDLS and YYNGEE. Here the CDR3 DNA reads TGTGCCAGCAGCGTGGGACAGGGGGACTATGGCTACACCTTC. Amino acid sequence: CASSVGQGDYGYTF.

Only a few counts were recorded for this clonotype. The V and J genes are TRBV4-1 and TRBJ2-1; 9 bases are shared with TRBD1. This CDR3 comprises 16 residues. CDR1 is MGHRA, CDR2 YSYEKL, per germline. V was clipped by 4 bases and J by 2 bases; unmatched bases: 6. The CDR3: CASSPQTGGPYNEQFF. In DNA, the CDR3 is TGCGCCAGCAGCCCTCAAACAGGGGGCCCCTACAATGAGCAGTTCTTC.

Here the CDR3 reads CASSLSPTGRNYGYTF. CDR3 coding DNA: TGTGCCAGCAGTTTATCTCCGACAGGGAGGAACTATGGCTACACCTTC. V gene TRBV27 combines with J gene TRBJ1-2, with 7 bases lining up with TRBD1. J was trimmed by 2 bases and V by 0 bases; bases with no gene match: 6. The CDR3 contains 16 residues. The germline gives CDR1 MNHEY, CDR2 SMNVEV (reference sequence).

This clonotype was recorded at least ten times. The rearrangement links TRBV6-1 to TRBJ2-3; 10 bases are shared with TRBD1. Germline V gene data show CDR1 as MNHNS and CDR2 as SASEGT. This CDR3 contains 16 residues. Losses at the gene ends were 0 bases for V and 2 bases for J; bases not matched to a gene: 2. The CDR3 protein is CASSEATGGPTDTQYF. CDR3 bases: TGTGCCAGCAGTGAAGCGACAGGGGGCCCCACAGATACGCAGTATTTT.

The chain employs TRBV27 and TRBJ1-1; maybe TRBD1 (5 bases). The germline V and J ends were trimmed by 3 bases and 8 bases, with 13 bases remaining between them. Germline CDR1 and CDR2: MNHEY and SMNVEV (reference sequence). The length of the CDR3 is 13 residues. CDR3 coding DNA: TGTGCCAGCAGTTTGGATTTGGGGGTGGAAGCTTTCTTT. It specifies CASSLDLGVEAFF.

This clonotype was observed a few times. The rearrangement uses TRBV19 and TRBJ2-2, with D hard to call. The CDR3 is made up of 13 amino acids. The V gene's germline CDR1 is LNHDA and CDR2 SQIVND (reference sequence). V was shortened by 3 bases and J by 4 bases, with 6 bases between the two germline ends. CDR3 amino acids: CASSIGITGELFF. CDR3 nucleotide sequence: TGTGCCAGTAGTATTGGGATCACCGGGGAGCTGTTTTTT. The entire variable domain, with the rest obtained from reference TRBV19 and TRBJ2-2, is as follows: DGGITQSPKYLFRKEGQNVTLSCEQNLNHDAMYWYRQDPGQGLRLIYYSQIVNDFQKGDIAEGYSVSREKKESFPLTVTSAQKNPTAFYLCASSIGITGELFFGEGSRLTVL.

The rearrangement links TRBV29-1 to TRBJ1-1; unclear D gene. The CDR3 loop spans 12 amino acids. The V gene's germline CDR1 is SQVTM and CDR2 ANQGSEA. Trimming removed 6 bases at V and 11 bases at J, with 19 bases between. CDR3 residues: CSVGPLSLGAFF. The CDR3 bases are TGCAGCGTAGGCCCCCTCAGCCTTGGGGCTTTCTTT.

This clonotype was picked up a small number of times. The V gene is TRBV28, the J gene TRBJ2-7, with D tentatively TRBD1 or TRBD2 (5 bases each). Deletions cut 3 bases from V and 3 bases from J, with 21 bases between. Germline CDR1 and CDR2: MDHEN and SYDVKM. The CDR3 has 17 amino acids. CDR3 bases: TGTGCCAGCAGTTTTAGCCCTGCCGCCACTGGGGGCTACGAGCAGTACTTC. It yields the protein CASSFSPAATGGYEQYF.

This chain uses TRBV20-1 with TRBJ2-3; D call uncertain. The CDR3 totals 15 residues. V lost 6 bases and J 0 bases, leaving 16 bases between the germline ends. Germline V gene sequence: CDR1 DFQATT, CDR2 SNEGSKA (reference sequence). CDR3 DNA: TGCAGTGCAGAAAACAGAAGAACTAGCACAGATACGCAGTATTTT. Encoded protein: CSAENRRTSTDTQYF.

V is TRBV27 and J is TRBJ2-3, with 11 bases lining up with TRBD2. The CDR3 is 15 amino acids. Germline V gene sequence: CDR1 MNHEY, CDR2 SMNVEV (reference sequence). Unmatched junction bases numbered 6, after V lost 6 bases and J lost 4 bases. The CDR3 DNA is TGTGCCAGCAGCAGACTAGCGGGGACGGCAGATACGCAGTATTTT. Translation gives CASSRLAGTADTQYF.

This clonotype was seen only a few times. The chain uses TRBV5-5 and TRBJ1-2; 10 bases agree with TRBD1. CDR1 and CDR2 (germline): SGHKS, YYEKEE (reference sequence). The CDR3 contains 15 residues. V shed 4 bases and J 2 bases; nucleotides not matched to a gene: 5. The CDR3 DNA reads TGTGCCAGCAGCCCGACGGGACAGGGGAACTATGGCTACACCTTC. It translates to CASSPTGQGNYGYTF.

This clonotype was counted a few times. The V call is TRBV4-2, the J call TRBJ1-5; no reliable D call. The CDR3 has 15 residues. Germline V CDR1 and CDR2: LGHNA, YNFKEQ. V was shortened by 0 bases and J by 2 bases, with 8 bases between the two germline ends. In DNA form, the CDR3 reads TGTGCCAGCAGCCAAGATCGGGCGGGCAATCAGCCCCAGCATTTT. It encodes CASSQDRAGNQPQHF.